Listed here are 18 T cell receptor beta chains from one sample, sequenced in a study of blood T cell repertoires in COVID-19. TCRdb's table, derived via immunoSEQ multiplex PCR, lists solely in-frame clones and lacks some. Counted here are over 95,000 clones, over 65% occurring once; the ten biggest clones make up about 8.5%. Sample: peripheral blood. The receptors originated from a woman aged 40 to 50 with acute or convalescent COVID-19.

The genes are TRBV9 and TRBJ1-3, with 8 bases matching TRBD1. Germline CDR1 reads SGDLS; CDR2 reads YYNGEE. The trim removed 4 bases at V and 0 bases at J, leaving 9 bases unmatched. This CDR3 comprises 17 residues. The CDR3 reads CASSPTTGANSGNTIYF. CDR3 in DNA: TGTGCCAGCAGCCCCACGACAGGGGCGAACTCTGGAAACACCATATATTTT. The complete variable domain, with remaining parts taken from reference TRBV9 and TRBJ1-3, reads DSGVTQTPKHLITATGQRVTLRCSPRSGDLSVYWYQQSLDQGLQFLIQYYNGEERAKGNILERFSAQQFPDLHSELNLSSLELGDSALYFCASSPTTGANSGNTIYFGEGSWLTVV.

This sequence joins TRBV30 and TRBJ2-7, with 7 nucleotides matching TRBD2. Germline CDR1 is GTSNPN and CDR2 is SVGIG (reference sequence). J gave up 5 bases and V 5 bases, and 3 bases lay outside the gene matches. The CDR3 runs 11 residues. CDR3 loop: CAWGGVNEQYF. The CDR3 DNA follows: TGTGCCTGGGGGGGGGTTAACGAGCAGTACTTC.

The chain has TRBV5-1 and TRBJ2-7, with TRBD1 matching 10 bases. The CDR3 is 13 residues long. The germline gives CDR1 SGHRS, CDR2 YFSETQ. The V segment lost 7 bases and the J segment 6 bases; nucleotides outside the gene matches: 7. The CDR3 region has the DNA TGCGCCAGCGAACGGGACAGGGGAGGCGAGCAGTACTTC. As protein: CASERDRGGEQYF.

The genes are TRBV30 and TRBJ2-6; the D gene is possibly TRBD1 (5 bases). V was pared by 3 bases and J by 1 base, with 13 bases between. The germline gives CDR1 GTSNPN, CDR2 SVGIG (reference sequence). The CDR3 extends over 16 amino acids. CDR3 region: CAWRAPGKSGANVLTF. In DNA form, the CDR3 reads TGTGCCTGGAGGGCCCCAGGGAAATCTGGGGCCAACGTCCTGACTTTC.

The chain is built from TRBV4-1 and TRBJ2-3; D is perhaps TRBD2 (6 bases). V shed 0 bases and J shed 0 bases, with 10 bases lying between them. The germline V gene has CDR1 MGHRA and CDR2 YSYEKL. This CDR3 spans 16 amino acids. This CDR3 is CASSQDGGLSTDTQYF. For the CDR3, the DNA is TGCGCCAGCAGCCAAGACGGGGGACTTAGCACAGATACGCAGTATTTT.

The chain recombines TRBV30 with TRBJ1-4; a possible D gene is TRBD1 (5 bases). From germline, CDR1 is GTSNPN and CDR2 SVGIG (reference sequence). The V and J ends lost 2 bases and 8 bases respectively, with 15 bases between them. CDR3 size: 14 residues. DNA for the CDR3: TGTGCCTGGAGTCCGGGGGACCGAGGGGAAAAACTGTTTTTT. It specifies CAWSPGDRGEKLFF.

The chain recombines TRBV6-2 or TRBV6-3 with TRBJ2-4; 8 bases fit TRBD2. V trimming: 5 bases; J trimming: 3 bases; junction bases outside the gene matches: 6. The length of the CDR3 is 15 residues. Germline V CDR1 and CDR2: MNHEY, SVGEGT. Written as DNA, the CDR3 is TGTGCCAGCAGTCGACTAGCGACTAGCAAAAACATTCAGTACTTC. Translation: CASSRLATSKNIQYF.

The CDR3 coding sequence is TGTGCCAGCAGCCAGTACATGAACACTGAAGCTTTCTTT. It yields the protein CASSQYMNTEAFF. The chain recombines TRBV3-1 (or the pseudogene TRBV3-2) with TRBJ1-1; D not resolved. In germline, CDR1 is LGHDT, CDR2 YNNKEL (reference sequence). Trimming cost V 3 bases and J 0 bases, with 5 bases left between them. The CDR3 has 13 amino acids.

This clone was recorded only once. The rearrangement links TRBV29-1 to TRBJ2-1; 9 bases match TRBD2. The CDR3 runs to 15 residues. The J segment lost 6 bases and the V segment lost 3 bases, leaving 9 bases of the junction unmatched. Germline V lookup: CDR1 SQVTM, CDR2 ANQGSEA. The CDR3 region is CSVESRGGASNEQFF. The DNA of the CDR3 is TGCAGCGTTGAGTCACGCGGGGGGGCCTCCAATGAGCAGTTCTTC.

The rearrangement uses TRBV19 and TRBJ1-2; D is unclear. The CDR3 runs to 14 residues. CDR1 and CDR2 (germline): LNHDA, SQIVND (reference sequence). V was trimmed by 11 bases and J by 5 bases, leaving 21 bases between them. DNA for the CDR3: TGTGCCTCCAGGCGGGCCAGCAGCCTTTATGGCTACACCTTC. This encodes CASRRASSLYGYTF.

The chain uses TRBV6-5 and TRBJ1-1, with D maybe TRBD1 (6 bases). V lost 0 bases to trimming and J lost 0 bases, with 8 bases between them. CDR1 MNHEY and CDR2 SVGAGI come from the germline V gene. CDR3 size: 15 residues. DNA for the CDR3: TGTGCCAGCAGTTACTCGAGGACAGTGAACACTGAAGCTTTCTTT. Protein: CASSYSRTVNTEAFF.

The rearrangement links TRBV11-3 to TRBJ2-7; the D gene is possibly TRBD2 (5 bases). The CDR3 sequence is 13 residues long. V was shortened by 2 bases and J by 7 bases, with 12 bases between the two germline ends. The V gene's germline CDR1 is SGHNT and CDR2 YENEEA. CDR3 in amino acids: CASSLSGSPEQYF. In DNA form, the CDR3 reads TGTGCCAGCAGCTTATCGGGGAGCCCGGAGCAGTACTTC.

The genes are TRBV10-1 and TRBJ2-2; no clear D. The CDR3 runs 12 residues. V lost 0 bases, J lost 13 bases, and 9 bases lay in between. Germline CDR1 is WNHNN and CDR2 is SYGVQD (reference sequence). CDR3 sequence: CASSESRTPLFF. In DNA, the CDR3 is TGCGCCAGCAGTGAGTCACGTACTCCGCTGTTTTTT.

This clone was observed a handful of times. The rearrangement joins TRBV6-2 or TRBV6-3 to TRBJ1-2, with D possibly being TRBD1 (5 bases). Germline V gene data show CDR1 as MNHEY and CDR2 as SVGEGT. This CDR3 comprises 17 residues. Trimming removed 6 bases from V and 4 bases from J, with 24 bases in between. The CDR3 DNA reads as TGTGCCAGCAGCCCTAGTGGGGCAGGGAACTTGGGCTATGGCTACACCTTC. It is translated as CASSPSGAGNLGYGYTF.

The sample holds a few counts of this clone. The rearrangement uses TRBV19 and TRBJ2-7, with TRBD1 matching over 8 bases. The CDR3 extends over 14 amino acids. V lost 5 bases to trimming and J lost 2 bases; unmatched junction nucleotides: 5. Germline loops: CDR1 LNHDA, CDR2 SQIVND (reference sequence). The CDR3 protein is CASSSSGGPYEQYF. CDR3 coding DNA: TGTGCCAGTAGTTCTTCAGGGGGCCCCTACGAGCAGTACTTC.

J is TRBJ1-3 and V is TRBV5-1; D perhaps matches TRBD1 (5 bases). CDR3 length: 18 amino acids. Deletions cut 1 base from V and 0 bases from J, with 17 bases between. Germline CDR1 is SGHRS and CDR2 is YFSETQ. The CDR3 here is CASSLSGKTVSSGNTIYF. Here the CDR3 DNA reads TGCGCCAGCAGCTTGTCTGGCAAGACAGTGAGCTCTGGAAACACCATATATTTT.

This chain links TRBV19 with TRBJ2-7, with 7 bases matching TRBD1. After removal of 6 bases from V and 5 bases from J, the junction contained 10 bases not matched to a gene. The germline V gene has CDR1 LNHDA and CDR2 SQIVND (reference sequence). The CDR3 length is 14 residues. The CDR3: CASRKSRQGNEQYF. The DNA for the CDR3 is TGTGCCAGTAGAAAATCCAGACAGGGAAACGAGCAGTACTTC.

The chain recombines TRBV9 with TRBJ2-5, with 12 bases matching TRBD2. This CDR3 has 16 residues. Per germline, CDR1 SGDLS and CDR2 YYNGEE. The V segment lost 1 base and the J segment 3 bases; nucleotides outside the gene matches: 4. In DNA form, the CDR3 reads TGTGCCAGCAGCGTATACCGGACTAGCGGGGAAGAGACCCAGTACTTC. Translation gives CASSVYRTSGEETQYF.